This T cell receptor (beta chain) was documented in a study of Graves' ophthalmopathy and Graves' hyperthyroidism. Overall study findings and caveats: Its predictions of ophthalmopathy progression gave the model approximately 65% sensitivity and 72% to 85% specificity.

Amplification from RNA transcripts yielded the TCR beta CDR3 regions. The workflow started with a first-round RT-PCR run with HTBI primers and then moved on to a second-round multiplex PCR. TCRdb itself ran the multiplex PCR reads through MiXCR, one entry per CDR3 protein. This sample carries about 480,000 distinct CDR3 sequences, around 14% of them seen once, and the ten largest clones take over 7.5%. The CDR3 covers 18 residues. Germline V gene lookup returns CDR1 SGHRS and CDR2 YFSETQ. V was pared by 5 bases and J by 0 bases, with 23 bases between. This clonotype was picked up a small number of times. The antigen is undetermined. The PBMCs were taken from over 9.5 ml of fresh peripheral blood.

The TCR originated in a woman in her twenties or thirties with Graves' ophthalmopathy. This chain uses TRBV5-1 with TRBJ1-1; a weak D match, TRBD1 (6 bases). The material sequenced was blood. The CDR3 is CASRASGGLKDLNTEAFF. As DNA, the CDR3 is TGCGCCAGCAGAGCGAGTGGGGGCCTCAAGGATTTGAACACTGAAGCTTTCTTT.